This TCR beta chain was found in a study of Ad26.COV2.S vaccination and SARS-CoV-2 variants. Trimming removed 2 bases at V and 4 bases at J, with 8 bases between. In germline, CDR1 is SGHNT, CDR2 YYREEE (reference sequence). This CDR3 comprises 13 residues. Regarding treatment: around 19 received Ad26.COV2.S at low or high dose, single or two shots; about 5 received placebo; per-sample allocation not given. It was on day 63 after the first vaccine or placebo injection that samples were taken. Built on an Ad26 vector, the vaccine expressed Wuhan-strain SARS-CoV-2 spike. TCRdb keeps only in-frame clones here, not all; method: immunoSEQ multiplex PCR. The table shows hundreds of thousands of clones, with approximately 90% occurring only once.

The receptor was isolated from a person aged 18-60 years who received the Ad26.COV2.S COVID-19 vaccine or a placebo. The chain joins TRBV5-4 to TRBJ2-3; no definite D call. The sequenced sample was peripheral blood, obtained in a trial of Ad26.COV2.S vaccine versus placebo. The CDR3 nucleotides read TGTGCCAGCAGCTTCCTTTTTTCAGATACGCAGTATTTT. It translates to CASSFLFSDTQYF.